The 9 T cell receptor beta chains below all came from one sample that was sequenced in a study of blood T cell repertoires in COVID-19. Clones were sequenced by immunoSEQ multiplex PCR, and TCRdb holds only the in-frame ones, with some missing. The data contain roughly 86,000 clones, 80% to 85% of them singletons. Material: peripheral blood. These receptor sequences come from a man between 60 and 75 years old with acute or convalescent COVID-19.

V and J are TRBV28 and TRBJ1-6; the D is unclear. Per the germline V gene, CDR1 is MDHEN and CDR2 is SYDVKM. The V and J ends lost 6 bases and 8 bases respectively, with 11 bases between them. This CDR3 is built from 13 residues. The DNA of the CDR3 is TGTGCCAGCAGCGCCGACGGGTATTCACCCCTCCACTTT. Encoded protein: CASSADGYSPLHF.

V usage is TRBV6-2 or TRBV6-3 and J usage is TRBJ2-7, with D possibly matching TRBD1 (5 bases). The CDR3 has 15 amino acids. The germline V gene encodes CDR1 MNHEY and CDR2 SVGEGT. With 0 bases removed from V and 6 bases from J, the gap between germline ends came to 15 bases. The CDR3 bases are TGTGCCAGCAGTTACTCGGTGGCCAGGGTCGCCGAGCAGTACTTC. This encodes CASSYSVARVAEQYF.

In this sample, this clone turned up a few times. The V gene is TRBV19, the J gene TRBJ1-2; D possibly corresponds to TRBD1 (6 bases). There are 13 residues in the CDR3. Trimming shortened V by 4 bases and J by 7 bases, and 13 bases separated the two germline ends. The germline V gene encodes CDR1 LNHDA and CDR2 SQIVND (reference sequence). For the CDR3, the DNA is TGTGCCAGTAGTACCACAGGGACCCTTGGCTACACCTTC. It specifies CASSTTGTLGYTF.

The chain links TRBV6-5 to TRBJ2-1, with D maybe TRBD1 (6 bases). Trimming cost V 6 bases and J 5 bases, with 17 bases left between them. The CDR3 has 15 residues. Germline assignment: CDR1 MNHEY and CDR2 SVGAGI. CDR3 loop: CASSPTGLRHNEQFF. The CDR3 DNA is TGTGCCAGCAGCCCGACAGGCCTGAGACACAATGAGCAGTTCTTC.

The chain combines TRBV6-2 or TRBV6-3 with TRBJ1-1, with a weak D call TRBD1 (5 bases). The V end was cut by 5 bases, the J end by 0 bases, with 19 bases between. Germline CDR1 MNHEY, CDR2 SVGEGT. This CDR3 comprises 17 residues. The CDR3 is CASSRTGGFTMNTEAFF. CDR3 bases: TGTGCCAGCAGTCGCACGGGGGGGTTTACGATGAACACTGAAGCTTTCTTT.

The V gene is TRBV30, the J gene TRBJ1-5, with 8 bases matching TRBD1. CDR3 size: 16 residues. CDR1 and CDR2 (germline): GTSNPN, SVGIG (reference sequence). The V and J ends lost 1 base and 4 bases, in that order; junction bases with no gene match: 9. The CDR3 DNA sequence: TGTGCCTGGAGTGGAGGACAGGGAGCGCTAAATCAGCCCCAGCATTTT. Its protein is CAWSGGQGALNQPQHF.

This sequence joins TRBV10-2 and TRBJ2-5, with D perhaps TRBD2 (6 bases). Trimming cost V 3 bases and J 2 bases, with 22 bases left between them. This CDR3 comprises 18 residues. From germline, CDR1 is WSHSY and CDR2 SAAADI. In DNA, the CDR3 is TGCGCCAGCAGTGAAATGGTGGCTGGGACTGCTTTTCAAGAGACCCAGTACTTC. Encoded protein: CASSEMVAGTAFQETQYF.

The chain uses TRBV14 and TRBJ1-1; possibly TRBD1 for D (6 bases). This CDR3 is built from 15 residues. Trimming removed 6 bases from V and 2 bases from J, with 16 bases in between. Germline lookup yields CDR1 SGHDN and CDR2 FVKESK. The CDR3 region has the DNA TGTGCCAGCAGTCGGCCGTGGACAGAAAACACTGAAGCTTTCTTT. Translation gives CASSRPWTENTEAFF.

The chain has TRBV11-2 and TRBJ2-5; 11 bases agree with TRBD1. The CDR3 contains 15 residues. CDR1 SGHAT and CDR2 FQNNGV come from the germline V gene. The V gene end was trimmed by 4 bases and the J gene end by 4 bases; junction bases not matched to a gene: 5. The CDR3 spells CASSSDRGHGETQYF. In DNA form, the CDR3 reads TGTGCCAGCAGCTCGGACAGGGGGCATGGAGAGACCCAGTACTTC.